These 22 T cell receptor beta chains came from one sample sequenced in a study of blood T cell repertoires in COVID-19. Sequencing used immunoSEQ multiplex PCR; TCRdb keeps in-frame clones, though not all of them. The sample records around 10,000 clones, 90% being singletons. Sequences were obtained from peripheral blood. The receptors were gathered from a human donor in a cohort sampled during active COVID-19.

The CDR3 region has the DNA TGTGCCAGCAGCTTACAGGAGTCTAATGAAAAACTGTTTTTT. This sequence encodes CASSLQESNEKLFF. The chain is built from TRBV5-8 and TRBJ1-4; tentative D call: TRBD1 (5 bases). V lost 2 bases and J 3 bases, leaving 8 bases between the germline ends. Germline lookup yields CDR1 SGHTS and CDR2 YDEGEE. The CDR3 spans 14 residues.

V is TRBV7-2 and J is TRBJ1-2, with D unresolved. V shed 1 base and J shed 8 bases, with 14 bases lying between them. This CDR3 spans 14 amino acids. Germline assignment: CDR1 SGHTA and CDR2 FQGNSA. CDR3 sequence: CASSLGPGEGGYTF. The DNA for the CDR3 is TGTGCCAGCAGCTTAGGGCCCGGGGAAGGAGGCTACACCTTC. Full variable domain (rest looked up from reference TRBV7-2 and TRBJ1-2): GAGVSQSPSNKVTEKGKDVELRCDPISGHTALYWYRQSLGQGLEFLIYFQGNSAPDKSGLPSDRFSAERTGGSVSTLTIQRTQQEDSAVYLCASSLGPGEGGYTFGSGTRLTVV.

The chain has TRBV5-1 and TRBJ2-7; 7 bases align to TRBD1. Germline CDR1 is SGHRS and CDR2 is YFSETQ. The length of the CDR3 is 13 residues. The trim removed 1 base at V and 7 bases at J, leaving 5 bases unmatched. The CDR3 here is CASSLQGEWEQYF. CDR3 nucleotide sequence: TGCGCCAGCAGCTTGCAGGGGGAGTGGGAGCAGTACTTC.

The CDR3 nucleotides are TGTGCCAGCAGCTTGAGGGGGGGGAGCACAGATACGCAGTATTTT. Amino acid sequence: CASSLRGGSTDTQYF. The chain couples TRBV5-8 to TRBJ2-3, with D possibly TRBD2 on 7 matching bases. Trimming took off 1 base at V and 0 bases at J, with 9 bases between the two ends. The CDR3 is made up of 15 amino acids. In germline, CDR1 is SGHTS, CDR2 YDEGEE.

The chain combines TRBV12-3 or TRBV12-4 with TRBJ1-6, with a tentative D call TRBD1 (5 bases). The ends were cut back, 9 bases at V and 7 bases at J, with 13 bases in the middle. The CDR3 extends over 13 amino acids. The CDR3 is CASQGLGNSPLHF. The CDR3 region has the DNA TGTGCCAGTCAGGGTTTGGGGAATTCACCCCTCCACTTT.

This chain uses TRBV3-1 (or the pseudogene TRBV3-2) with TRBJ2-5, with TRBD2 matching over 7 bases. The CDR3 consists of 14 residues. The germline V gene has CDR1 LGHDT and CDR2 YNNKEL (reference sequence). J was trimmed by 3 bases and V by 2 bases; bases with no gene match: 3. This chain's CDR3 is CASSQTAGKETQYF. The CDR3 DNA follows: TGTGCCAGCAGCCAAACAGCGGGGAAAGAGACCCAGTACTTC.

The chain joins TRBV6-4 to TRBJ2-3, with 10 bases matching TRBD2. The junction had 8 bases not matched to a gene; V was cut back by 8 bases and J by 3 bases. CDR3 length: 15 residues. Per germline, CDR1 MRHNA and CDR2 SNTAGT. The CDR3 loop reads CASSASSGRTDTQYF. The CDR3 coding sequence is TGTGCCAGCTCTGCGTCTAGCGGGAGAACAGATACGCAGTATTTT.

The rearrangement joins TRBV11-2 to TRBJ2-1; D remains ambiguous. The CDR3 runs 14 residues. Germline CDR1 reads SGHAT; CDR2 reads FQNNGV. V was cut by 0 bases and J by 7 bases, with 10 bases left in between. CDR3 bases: TGTGCCAGCAGCTTAGAGGCTAGTTTTAATGAGCAGTTCTTC. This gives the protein CASSLEASFNEQFF. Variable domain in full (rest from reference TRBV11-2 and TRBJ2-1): EAGVAQSPRYKIIEKRQSVAFWCNPISGHATLYWYQQILGQGPKLLIQFQNNGVVDDSQLPKDRFSAERLKGVDSTLKIQPAKLEDSAVYLCASSLEASFNEQFFGPGTRLTVL.

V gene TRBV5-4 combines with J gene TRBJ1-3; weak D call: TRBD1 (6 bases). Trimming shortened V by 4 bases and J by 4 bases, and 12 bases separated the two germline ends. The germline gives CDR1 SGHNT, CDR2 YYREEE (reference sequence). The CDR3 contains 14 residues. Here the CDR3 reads CASSQQGTGNTIYF. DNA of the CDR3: TGTGCCAGCAGCCAGCAGGGGACCGGAAACACCATATATTTT.

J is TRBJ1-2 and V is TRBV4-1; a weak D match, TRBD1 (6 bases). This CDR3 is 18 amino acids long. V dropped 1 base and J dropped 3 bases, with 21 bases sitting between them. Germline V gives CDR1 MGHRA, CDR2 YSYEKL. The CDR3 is CASSQVQPGGGRYYGYTF. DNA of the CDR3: TGCGCCAGCAGCCAAGTCCAACCCGGGGGGGGGCGATACTATGGCTACACCTTC.

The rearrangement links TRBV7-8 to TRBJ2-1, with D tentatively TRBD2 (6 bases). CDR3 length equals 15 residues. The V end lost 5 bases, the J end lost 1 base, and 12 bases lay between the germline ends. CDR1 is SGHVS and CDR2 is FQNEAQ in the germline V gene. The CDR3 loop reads CASSGGGASYNEQFF. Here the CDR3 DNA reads TGTGCCAGCAGCGGCGGAGGGGCTTCCTACAATGAGCAGTTCTTC.

Written as DNA, the CDR3 is TGTGCCAGCAGCTCCCGAGGACAGGGCCTCACGAACACCGGGGAGCTGTTTTTT. This gives the protein CASSSRGQGLTNTGELFF. J is TRBJ2-2 and V is TRBV7-6; 8 nucleotides line up with TRBD1. The germline V gene has CDR1 SGHVS and CDR2 FNYEAQ. Trimming removed 4 bases from V and 0 bases from J; junction bases left unmatched: 10. This CDR3 spans 18 amino acids.

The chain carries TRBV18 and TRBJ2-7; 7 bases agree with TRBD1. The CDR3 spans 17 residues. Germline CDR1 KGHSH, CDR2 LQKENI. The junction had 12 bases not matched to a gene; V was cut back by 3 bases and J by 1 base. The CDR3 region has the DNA TGTGCCAGCTCACCCCCATTCGGGACAGCCCTATCCTACGAGCAGTACTTC. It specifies CASSPPFGTALSYEQYF.

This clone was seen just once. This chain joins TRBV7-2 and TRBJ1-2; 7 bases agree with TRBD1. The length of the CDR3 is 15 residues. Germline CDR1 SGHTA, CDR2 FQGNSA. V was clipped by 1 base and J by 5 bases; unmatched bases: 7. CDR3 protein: CASSLGSNRGYGYTF. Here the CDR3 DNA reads TGTGCCAGCAGCTTAGGATCGAACAGGGGATATGGCTACACCTTC.

The CDR3 sequence is CASRSTSGGPETQYF. DNA for the CDR3: TGTGCCAGCAGGTCGACTAGCGGGGGGCCAGAGACCCAGTACTTC. The gene calls are TRBV2 and TRBJ2-5; 13 nucleotides match TRBD2. V was clipped by 6 bases and J by 4 bases; unmatched bases: 5. Germline CDR1 reads SNHLY; CDR2 reads FYNNEI. The CDR3 totals 15 residues.

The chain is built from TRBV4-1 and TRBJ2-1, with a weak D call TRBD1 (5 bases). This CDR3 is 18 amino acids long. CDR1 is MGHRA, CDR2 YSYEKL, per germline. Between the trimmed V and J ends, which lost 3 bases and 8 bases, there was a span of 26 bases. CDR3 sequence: CASSHTFRYERPRDEQFF. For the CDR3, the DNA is TGCGCCAGCAGCCATACCTTCCGGTATGAGCGACCCAGGGATGAGCAGTTCTTC.

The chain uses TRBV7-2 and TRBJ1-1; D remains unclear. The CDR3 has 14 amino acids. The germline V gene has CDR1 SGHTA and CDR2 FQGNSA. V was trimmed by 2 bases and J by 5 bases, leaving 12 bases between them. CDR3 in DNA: TGTGCCAGCAGCTTAATAGCGGGTACAACTGAAGCTTTCTTT. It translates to CASSLIAGTTEAFF.

The CDR3 coding sequence is TGTGCTAGTGGTTTTATAGGGGGCGAGCAGTACTTC. Amino acids: CASGFIGGEQYF. The genes are TRBV12-5 and TRBJ2-7; a weak D match, TRBD1 (6 bases). Germline V gives CDR1 LGHNT, CDR2 FRNRAP. The CDR3 length is 12 residues. Trimming left V 3 bases short and J 6 bases short, with 9 bases between.

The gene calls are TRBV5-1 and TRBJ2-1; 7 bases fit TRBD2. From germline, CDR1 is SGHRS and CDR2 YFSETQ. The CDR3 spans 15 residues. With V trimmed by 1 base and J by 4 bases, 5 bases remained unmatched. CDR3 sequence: CASSLNAAGYNEQFF. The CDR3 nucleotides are TGCGCCAGCAGCTTGAACGCAGCGGGGTACAATGAGCAGTTCTTC.

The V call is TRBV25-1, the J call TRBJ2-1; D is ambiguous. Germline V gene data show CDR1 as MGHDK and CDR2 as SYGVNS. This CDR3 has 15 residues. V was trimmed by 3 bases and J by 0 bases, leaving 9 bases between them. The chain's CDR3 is CASSDGLSSYNEQFF. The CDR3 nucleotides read TGTGCCAGCAGTGACGGGTTGAGCTCCTACAATGAGCAGTTCTTC. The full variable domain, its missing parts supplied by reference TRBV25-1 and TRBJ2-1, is EADIYQTPRYLVIGTGKKITLECSQTMGHDKMYWYQQDPGMELHLIHYSYGVNSTEKGDLSSESTVSRIRTEHFPLTLESARPSHTSQYLCASSDGLSSYNEQFFGPGTRLTVL.

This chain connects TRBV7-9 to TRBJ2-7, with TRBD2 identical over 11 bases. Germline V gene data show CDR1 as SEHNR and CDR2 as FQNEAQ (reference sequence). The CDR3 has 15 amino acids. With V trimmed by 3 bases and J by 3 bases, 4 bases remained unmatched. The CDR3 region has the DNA TGTGCCAGCAGCTTCCCTAGCGGGGGGCTCTACGAGCAGTACTTC. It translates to CASSFPSGGLYEQYF.

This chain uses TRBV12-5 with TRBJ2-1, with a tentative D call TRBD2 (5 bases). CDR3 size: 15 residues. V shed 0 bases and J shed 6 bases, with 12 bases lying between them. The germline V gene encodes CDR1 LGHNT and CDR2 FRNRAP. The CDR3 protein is CASGLVERLFNEQFF. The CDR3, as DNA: TGTGCTAGTGGTTTGGTAGAGAGACTATTCAATGAGCAGTTCTTC.